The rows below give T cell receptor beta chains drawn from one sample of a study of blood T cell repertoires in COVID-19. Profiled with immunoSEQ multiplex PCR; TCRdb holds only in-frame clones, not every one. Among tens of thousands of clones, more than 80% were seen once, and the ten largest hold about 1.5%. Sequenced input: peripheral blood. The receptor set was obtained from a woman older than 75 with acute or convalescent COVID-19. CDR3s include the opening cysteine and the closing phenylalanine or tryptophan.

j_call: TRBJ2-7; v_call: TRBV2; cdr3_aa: CASGMHNEQYF
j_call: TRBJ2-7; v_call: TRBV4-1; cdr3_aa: CASSQDHRTGGSSYEQYF
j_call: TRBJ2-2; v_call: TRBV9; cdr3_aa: CASSAIPGQGVELFF
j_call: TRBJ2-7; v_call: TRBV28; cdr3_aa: CASSSFPGQGNSYEQYF
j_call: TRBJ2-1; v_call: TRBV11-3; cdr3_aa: CASSPRSRSPHNEQFF
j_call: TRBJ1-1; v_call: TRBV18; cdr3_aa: CASSPMEANTEAFF
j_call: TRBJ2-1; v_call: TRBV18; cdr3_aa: CASSRSIPGQGYNEQFF
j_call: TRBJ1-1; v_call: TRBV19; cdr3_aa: CASAGPSTRAFF
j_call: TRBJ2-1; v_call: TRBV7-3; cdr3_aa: CASSLGRTPEQFF
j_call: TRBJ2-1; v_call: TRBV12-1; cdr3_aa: CASRSALAGGYNEQFF
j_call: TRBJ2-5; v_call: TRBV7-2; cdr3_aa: CASSPTAETQYF
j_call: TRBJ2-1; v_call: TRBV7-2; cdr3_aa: CASSLLAASHNEQFF
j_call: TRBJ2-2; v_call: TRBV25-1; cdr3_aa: CASGAGTENTGELFF
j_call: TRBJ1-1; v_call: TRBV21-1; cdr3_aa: CASSPSLGQLNTEAFF
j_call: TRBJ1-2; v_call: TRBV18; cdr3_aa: CASSPSGTAYGYTF
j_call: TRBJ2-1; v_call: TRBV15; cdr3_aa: CATSGDSGGHEQFF
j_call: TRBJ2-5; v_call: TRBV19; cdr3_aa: CASAEGAGRGETQYF